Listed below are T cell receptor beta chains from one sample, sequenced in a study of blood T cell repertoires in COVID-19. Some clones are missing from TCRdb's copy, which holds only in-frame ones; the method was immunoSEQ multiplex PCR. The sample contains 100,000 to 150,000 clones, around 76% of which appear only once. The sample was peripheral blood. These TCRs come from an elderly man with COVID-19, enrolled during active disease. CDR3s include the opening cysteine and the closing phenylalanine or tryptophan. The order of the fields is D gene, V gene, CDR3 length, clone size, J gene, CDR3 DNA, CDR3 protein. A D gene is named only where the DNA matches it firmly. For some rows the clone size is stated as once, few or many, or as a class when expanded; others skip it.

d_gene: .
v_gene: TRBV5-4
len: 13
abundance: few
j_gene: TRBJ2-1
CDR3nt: TGTGCCAGCAGCTTGGCCCGTGAGGGTGAGCAGTTCTTC
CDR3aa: CASSLAREGEQFF

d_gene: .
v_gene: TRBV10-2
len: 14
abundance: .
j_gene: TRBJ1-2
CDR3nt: TGCGCCAGCAGTGTCAACAAGGAGAGCTATGGCTACACCTTC
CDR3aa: CASSVNKESYGYTF

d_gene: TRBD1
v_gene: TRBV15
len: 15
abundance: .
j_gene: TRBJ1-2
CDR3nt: TGTGCCACCAGCCTGACCGGGACAGGGGTTTCTGGCTACACCTTC
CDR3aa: CATSLTGTGVSGYTF

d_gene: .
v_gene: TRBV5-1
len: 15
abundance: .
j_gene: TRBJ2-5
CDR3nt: TGCGCCAGCAGCTTGGCCAGGAGGGGCCAGGAGACCCAGTACTTC
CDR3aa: CASSLARRGQETQYF

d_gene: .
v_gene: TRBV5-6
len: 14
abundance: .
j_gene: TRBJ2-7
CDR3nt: TGTGCCAGCAGCCCCGACAGCGACGACTACGAGCAGTACTTC
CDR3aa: CASSPDSDDYEQYF

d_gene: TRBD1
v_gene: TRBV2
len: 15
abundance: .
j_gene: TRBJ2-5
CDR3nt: TGTGCCAGCAGCGGAATGACAGGGAATAGAGAGACCCAGTACTTC
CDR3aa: CASSGMTGNRETQYF

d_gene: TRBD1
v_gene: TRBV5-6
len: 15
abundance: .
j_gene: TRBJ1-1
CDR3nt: TGTGCCAGCAGCGACGCAGGGGGCGGGAACACTGAAGCTTTCTTT
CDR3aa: CASSDAGGGNTEAFF

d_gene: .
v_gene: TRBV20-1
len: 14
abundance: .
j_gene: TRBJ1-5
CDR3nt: TGCAGTGCTAGTCCGGGGACTTACAATCAGCCCCAGCATTTT
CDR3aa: CSASPGTYNQPQHF

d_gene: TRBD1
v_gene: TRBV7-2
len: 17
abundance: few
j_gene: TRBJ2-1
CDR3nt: TGTGCCAGCAGAGCACCTGGGACAGTTGGCTCCTACAATGAGCAGTTCTTC
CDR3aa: CASRAPGTVGSYNEQFF

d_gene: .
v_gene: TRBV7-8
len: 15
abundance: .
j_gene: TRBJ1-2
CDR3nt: TGTGCCAGCAGCTTAGTCGGGGGTGCGGACTATGGCTACACCTTC
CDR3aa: CASSLVGGADYGYTF

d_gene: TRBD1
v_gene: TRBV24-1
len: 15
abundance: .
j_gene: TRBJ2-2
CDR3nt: TGTGCCACCAGTGATTCCAGACAGGGCACCGGGGAGCTGTTTTTT
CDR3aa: CATSDSRQGTGELFF

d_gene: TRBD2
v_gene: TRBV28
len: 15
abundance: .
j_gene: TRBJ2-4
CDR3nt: TGTGCCAGCAGTTTGAATCGAGGCGGGAGTAACATTCAGTACTTC
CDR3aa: CASSLNRGGSNIQYF

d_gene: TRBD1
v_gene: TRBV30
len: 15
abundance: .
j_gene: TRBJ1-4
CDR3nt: TGTGCCTGGAGTAAGGGACAGGGCACTAATGAAAAACTGTTTTTT
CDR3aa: CAWSKGQGTNEKLFF

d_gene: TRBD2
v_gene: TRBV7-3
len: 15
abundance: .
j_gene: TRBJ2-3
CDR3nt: TGTGCCAGCAGCCCATGGGCTAGCGGGACTGGTACGCAGTATTTT
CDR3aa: CASSPWASGTGTQYF

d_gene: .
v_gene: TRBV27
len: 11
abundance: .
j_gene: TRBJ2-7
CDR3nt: TGTGCCAGCGGGCAGGGCTACGAGCAGTACTTC
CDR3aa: CASGQGYEQYF

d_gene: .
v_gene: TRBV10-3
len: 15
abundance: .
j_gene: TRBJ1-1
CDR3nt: TGTGCCATCAGTGAGCCCCTCTCGAACAACTACGAAGCTTTCTTT
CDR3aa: CAISEPLSNNYEAFF